These T cell receptor beta chains were read from a single sample in a study of blood T cell repertoires in COVID-19. Generated by immunoSEQ multiplex PCR, the TCRdb table keeps only in-frame clones and is missing some. The table shows roughly 40,000 clones, with more than 65% occurring only once. The sample was peripheral blood. These receptors were obtained from a man between 65 and 79 years old with acute or convalescent COVID-19. Each CDR3 is given with its conserved first and last residue. Each record gives: V gene, J gene, clone size, D gene, CDR3 DNA, CDR3 protein. D genes are given only for firm matches. The size entry is marked missing in some rows and otherwise reads once, few, many or a size class.

V: TRBV28; J: TRBJ2-7; size: NA; D: NA; DNA: TGTGCCAGCAGTACCACCGGCGGGAAGCAGTACTTC; CDR3: CASSTTGGKQYF
V: TRBV7-2; J: TRBJ2-7; size: NA; D: TRBD2; DNA: TGTGCCAGCAGCTTTGGACTAGCGGCATCCTACGAGCAGTACTTC; CDR3: CASSFGLAASYEQYF
V: TRBV19; J: TRBJ1-1; size: few; D: NA; DNA: TGTGCCAGTTTATTGGACAGTCAAGCTTTCTTT; CDR3: CASLLDSQAFF
V: TRBV29-1; J: TRBJ1-3; size: few; D: TRBD1; DNA: TGCAGCGTTCAAGACAGGGACTCTGGAAACACCATATATTTT; CDR3: CSVQDRDSGNTIYF
V: TRBV5-4; J: TRBJ2-1; size: NA; D: NA; DNA: TGTGCCAGCAGCTTCGATTCGTGGGCCGAGGGAAATGAGCAGTTCTTC; CDR3: CASSFDSWAEGNEQFF
V: TRBV9; J: TRBJ2-7; size: NA; D: TRBD1; DNA: TGTGCCAGCAGCGTAGGGACAGGGGGCTCCTACGAGCAGTACTTC; CDR3: CASSVGTGGSYEQYF
V: TRBV14; J: TRBJ2-1; size: NA; D: TRBD1; DNA: TGTGCCAGCAGCCCGGTGAAGAACAGGGGGTACAATGAGCAGTTCTTC; CDR3: CASSPVKNRGYNEQFF
V: TRBV2; J: TRBJ2-1; size: NA; D: TRBD2; DNA: TGTGCCAGCAGCCTGGGGGGACTAGCGGGCCCGATGGTTTCCAATGAGCAGTTCTTC; CDR3: CASSLGGLAGPMVSNEQFF
V: TRBV2; J: TRBJ2-4; size: NA; D: TRBD1; DNA: TGTGCCAGCAGTGTCCCGGGACAGGGCACAAACATTCAGTACTTC; CDR3: CASSVPGQGTNIQYF
V: TRBV7-9; J: TRBJ1-1; size: once; D: NA; DNA: TGTGCCAGCAGCATACAGGGGAACACTGAAGCTTTCTTT; CDR3: CASSIQGNTEAFF
V: TRBV10-3; J: TRBJ2-7; size: NA; D: NA; DNA: TGTGCCATCAGTGAGTCGGGTAAGCGGACAGTCTACGAGCAGTACTTC; CDR3: CAISESGKRTVYEQYF
V: TRBV25-1; J: TRBJ1-4; size: few; D: TRBD1; DNA: TGTGCCAGCAGTGGCCCCGCAACAGGGGTGGGGGAAAAACTGTTTTTT; CDR3: CASSGPATGVGEKLFF
V: TRBV18; J: TRBJ1-1; size: NA; D: NA; DNA: TGTGCCAGCTCACCAGGTCTCGCAGGAATGAACACTGAAGCTTTCTTT; CDR3: CASSPGLAGMNTEAFF
V: TRBV27; J: TRBJ2-7; size: NA; D: TRBD2; DNA: TGTGCCAGCAGTTTGACCCCGGGACTAGCCTACGAGCAGTACTTC; CDR3: CASSLTPGLAYEQYF
V: TRBV28; J: TRBJ2-7; size: NA; D: NA; DNA: TGTGCCAGCACCAGATGGGGCCCAGAGGAGCAGTACTTC; CDR3: CASTRWGPEEQYF
V: TRBV18; J: TRBJ1-2; size: NA; D: NA; DNA: TGTGCCAGCTCACCCGGCCAGGGCACCCTCTATGGCTACACCTTC; CDR3: CASSPGQGTLYGYTF
V: TRBV5-6; J: TRBJ1-5; size: NA; D: NA; DNA: TGTGCCAGCAGCTTGGTAGGGGGGGAGGAGCCCCAGCATTTT; CDR3: CASSLVGGEEPQHF
V: TRBV18; J: TRBJ2-3; size: NA; D: NA; DNA: TGTGCCAGCCTCGACAGTAGCACAGATACGCAGTATTTT; CDR3: CASLDSSTDTQYF
V: TRBV5-6; J: TRBJ1-5; size: few; D: TRBD1; DNA: TGTGCCAGCAGCCGCACAGGGGGCGCGGTTAATCAGCCCCAGCATTTT; CDR3: CASSRTGGAVNQPQHF
V: TRBV5-1; J: TRBJ2-1; size: NA; D: TRBD2; DNA: TGCGCCAGCAGCTTGGGGGGACTAGCGGGAGGAGGGAATGAGCAGTTCTTC; CDR3: CASSLGGLAGGGNEQFF
V: TRBV19; J: TRBJ1-2; size: NA; D: TRBD1; DNA: TGTGCCAGTACAACGACAGGGGGCGGAAACTATGGCTACACCTTC; CDR3: CASTTTGGGNYGYTF
V: TRBV15; J: TRBJ2-5; size: NA; D: NA; DNA: TGTGCCACCAGCAGAGGCCTTGGGCTGGAGACCCAGTACTTC; CDR3: CATSRGLGLETQYF
V: TRBV7-2; J: TRBJ1-2; size: NA; D: NA; DNA: TGTGCCAGCAGTCCCTTAGACAGAACTAACTATGGCTACACCTTC; CDR3: CASSPLDRTNYGYTF
V: TRBV5-1; J: TRBJ1-2; size: NA; D: NA; DNA: TGCGCCAGCAGCTTGGTGTCGGAGAACGGCTACACCTTC; CDR3: CASSLVSENGYTF
V: TRBV15; J: TRBJ1-4; size: NA; D: TRBD1; DNA: TGTGCCACCAGAGGGGGACAGGGGGGAGAAAAACTGTTTTTT; CDR3: CATRGGQGGEKLFF
V: TRBV29-1; J: TRBJ1-1; size: NA; D: NA; DNA: TGCAGCGTTGAAAGGGGCGCTCCGGGCACTGAAGCTTTCTTT; CDR3: CSVERGAPGTEAFF
V: TRBV28; J: TRBJ2-2; size: NA; D: TRBD1; DNA: TGTGCCAGCAGTTGGACAGGGGCCGGGGAGCTGTTTTTT; CDR3: CASSWTGAGELFF
V: TRBV27; J: TRBJ1-2; size: NA; D: NA; DNA: TGTGCCAGCAGCCCTAGGGGGAGAGGCTACACCTTC; CDR3: CASSPRGRGYTF
V: TRBV7-2; J: TRBJ2-7; size: NA; D: TRBD2; DNA: TGTGCCAGCAGCTTAGAGGGTAGGCTAGCGGGGGGCGAGCAGTACTTC; CDR3: CASSLEGRLAGGEQYF
V: TRBV6-6; J: TRBJ2-4; size: NA; D: TRBD1; DNA: TGTGCCAGCAGTTACTCGAGAGGGACAGGCAAAAACATTCAGTACTTC; CDR3: CASSYSRGTGKNIQYF
V: TRBV18; J: TRBJ2-2; size: NA; D: TRBD2; DNA: TGTGCCAGCTCACCAGTAACTAGCGGAGATCGGTCCGGGGAGCTGTTTTTT; CDR3: CASSPVTSGDRSGELFF
V: TRBV19; J: TRBJ2-2; size: NA; D: NA; DNA: TGTGCCAGTAGTATACCCTCGAACACCGGGGAGCTGTTTTTT; CDR3: CASSIPSNTGELFF
V: TRBV5-6; J: TRBJ1-6; size: NA; D: TRBD1; DNA: TGTGCCAGCAGCCCGCCGGGAGGGACAGGGGGAAATTCACCCCTCCACTTT; CDR3: CASSPPGGTGGNSPLHF
V: TRBV6-5; J: TRBJ2-2; size: NA; D: NA; DNA: TGTGCCAGCAGTTACACCGGGATGGGCACCGGGGAGCTGTTTTTT; CDR3: CASSYTGMGTGELFF
V: TRBV28; J: TRBJ1-2; size: NA; D: TRBD1; DNA: TGTGCCAGCAGTGCGACAGGGACGGGCGGCTACACCTTC; CDR3: CASSATGTGGYTF
V: TRBV20-1; J: TRBJ2-7; size: NA; D: NA; DNA: TGCAGTGCTAGAGACCTTTACGAGCAGTACTTC; CDR3: CSARDLYEQYF
V: TRBV10-3; J: TRBJ2-2; size: NA; D: TRBD2; DNA: TGTGCCATCAGTGGGACTAGTTTCGGCGGGGAGCTGTTTTTT; CDR3: CAISGTSFGGELFF
V: TRBV11-2; J: TRBJ2-1; size: NA; D: NA; DNA: TGTGCCAGCAGCTTCGGTAGCGTGGACCCCTCGGTCAATGAGCAGTTCTTC; CDR3: CASSFGSVDPSVNEQFF
V: TRBV24-1; J: TRBJ2-1; size: NA; D: TRBD1; DNA: TGTGCCACCAGTAATAACCGTCATAAGTTGACAGGGGGGAAATCCAGTGGGCAGTTCTTC; CDR3: CATSNNRHKLTGGKSSGQFF
V: TRBV2; J: TRBJ1-2; size: NA; D: TRBD1; DNA: TGTGCCAGCAGTGAACCCGACAGGGGGAACTATGGCTACACCTTC; CDR3: CASSEPDRGNYGYTF
V: TRBV15; J: TRBJ1-4; size: NA; D: TRBD1; DNA: TGTGCCACCAGCGAGTACAGGGGAAATGAAAAACTGTTTTTT; CDR3: CATSEYRGNEKLFF
V: TRBV27; J: TRBJ1-2; size: NA; D: NA; DNA: TGTGCCAGCAGCCTCAGGGTTAACTATGGCTACACCTTC; CDR3: CASSLRVNYGYTF
V: TRBV6-5; J: TRBJ1-1; size: NA; D: NA; DNA: TGTGCCAGCAGTTGGTACTCCCCGGACACTGAAGCTTTCTTT; CDR3: CASSWYSPDTEAFF
V: TRBV5-1; J: TRBJ2-7; size: NA; D: NA; DNA: TGCGCCAGCAGCTTGGGCCAGAACTACTACGAGCAGTACTTC; CDR3: CASSLGQNYYEQYF
V: TRBV28; J: TRBJ2-7; size: NA; D: TRBD1; DNA: TGTGCCAGCAGTTCCCCATGGCCCAAAGACAGGGGCTTTGCCTACGAGCAGTACTTC; CDR3: CASSSPWPKDRGFAYEQYF
V: TRBV9; J: TRBJ2-5; size: NA; D: TRBD1; DNA: TGTGCCAGCAGCGTATGGGACAGGGGAGATGAGACCCAGTACTTC; CDR3: CASSVWDRGDETQYF
V: TRBV11-3; J: TRBJ2-2; size: NA; D: TRBD1; DNA: TGTGCCAGCAGCCGCCCCCGGACAGGGGTGAACACCGGGGAGCTGTTTTTT; CDR3: CASSRPRTGVNTGELFF
V: TRBV25-1; J: TRBJ2-7; size: NA; D: TRBD1; DNA: TGTGCCAGCAGTCCCGGGACAGGACGCTCCTACGAGCAGTACTTC; CDR3: CASSPGTGRSYEQYF
V: TRBV21-1; J: TRBJ2-7; size: few; D: NA; DNA: TGTGCCAGCAGCCTGGGGAGGGACACCCCCTACGAGCAGTACTTC; CDR3: CASSLGRDTPYEQYF
V: TRBV4-3; J: TRBJ2-6; size: NA; D: NA; DNA: TGCGCCAGCAGCCAAGAACTGTGGAGCTCTGGGGCCAACGTCCTGACTTTC; CDR3: CASSQELWSSGANVLTF
V: TRBV10-3; J: TRBJ1-6; size: NA; D: NA; DNA: TGTGCCAGTCAGGGGACGGTGGCATCACCCCTCCACTTT; CDR3: CASQGTVASPLHF
V: TRBV4-1; J: TRBJ2-7; size: NA; D: TRBD2; DNA: TGCGCCAGCAGCCAAGTACCCAGCGGGACTTACGAGCAGTACTTC; CDR3: CASSQVPSGTYEQYF
V: TRBV6-6; J: TRBJ1-5; size: NA; D: NA; DNA: TGTGCCAGCAGTTACTCGGCAGGGAATCAGCCCCAGCATTTT; CDR3: CASSYSAGNQPQHF
V: TRBV7-3; J: TRBJ2-6; size: NA; D: NA; DNA: TGTGCCAGCAGCCCCCGACTAGAGAGCTCTGGGGCCAACGTCCTGACTTTC; CDR3: CASSPRLESSGANVLTF